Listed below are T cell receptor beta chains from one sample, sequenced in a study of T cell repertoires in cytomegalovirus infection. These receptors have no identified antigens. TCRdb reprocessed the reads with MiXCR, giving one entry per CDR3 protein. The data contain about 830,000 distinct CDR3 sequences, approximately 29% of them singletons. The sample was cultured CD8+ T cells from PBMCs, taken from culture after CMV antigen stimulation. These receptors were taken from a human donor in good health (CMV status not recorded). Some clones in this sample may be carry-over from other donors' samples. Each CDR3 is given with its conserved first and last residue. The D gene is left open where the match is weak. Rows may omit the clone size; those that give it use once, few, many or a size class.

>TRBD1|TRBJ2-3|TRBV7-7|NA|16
TGTGCTAGCAGCTCGGGCAGACAGGGGACGACAGATACGCAGTATTTT
CASSSGRQGTTDTQYF
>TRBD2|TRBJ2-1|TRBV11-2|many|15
TGTGCCAGCAGCCTCAAGCGGGGCTCCTACAATGAGCAGTTCTTC
CASSLKRGSYNEQFF
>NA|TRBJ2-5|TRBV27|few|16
TGTGCCAGCAGTTTAATCTCCCCGACAGGAGGAGAGACCCAGTACTTC
CASSLISPTGGETQYF
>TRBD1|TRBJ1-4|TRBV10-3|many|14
TGTGCCATCAGGCCCGGGACAGGGTATGAAAAACTGTTTTTT
CAIRPGTGYEKLFF
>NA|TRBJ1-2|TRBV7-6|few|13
TGTGCCAGCAGCTTAATCAGTCCCTATGGCTACACCTTC
CASSLISPYGYTF
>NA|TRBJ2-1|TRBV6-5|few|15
TGTGCCAGCAGTTACCTCCTAGACAGAGGATATGAGCAGTTCTTC
CASSYLLDRGYEQFF
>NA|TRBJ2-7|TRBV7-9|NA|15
TGTGCCAGCAGCTTAACGACGGGGGCCTCCTACGAGCAGTACTTC
CASSLTTGASYEQYF
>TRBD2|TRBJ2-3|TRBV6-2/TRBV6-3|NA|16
TGTGCCAGCAAGGCCCCTAGCGGGGGGATAACCGATACGCAGTATTTT
CASKAPSGGITDTQYF
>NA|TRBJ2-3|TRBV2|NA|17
TGTGCCAGCAGTTCGAAGGGACGGCTGGGATCCACAGATACGCAGTATTTT
CASSSKGRLGSTDTQYF
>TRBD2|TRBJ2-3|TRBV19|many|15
TGTGCCAGTAGTATATGGGGGGGGAGCACAGATACGCAGTATTTT
CASSIWGGSTDTQYF
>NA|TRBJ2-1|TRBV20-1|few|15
TGCAGTGCCGTGCGGCTGATGGGCACCTACAATGAGCAGTTCTTC
CSAVRLMGTYNEQFF
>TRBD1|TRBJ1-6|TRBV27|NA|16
TGTGCCAGCAGTCCACAGGGGAAAAGCCCTTTTTCACCCCTCCACTTT
CASSPQGKSPFSPLHF
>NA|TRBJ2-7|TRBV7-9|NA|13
TGTGCCAGCAGCTTAACCCTAAGCAACGAGCAGTACTTC
CASSLTLSNEQYF
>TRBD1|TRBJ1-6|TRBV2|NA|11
TGTGCCAGCAGAGGGACAGTACGTCCCCACTTT
CASRGTVRPHF
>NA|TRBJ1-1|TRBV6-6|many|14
TGTGCCAGCAGTTTCAGGGAACTGAACACTGAAGCTTTCTTT
CASSFRELNTEAFF
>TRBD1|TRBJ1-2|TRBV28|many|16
TGTGCCAGCAGCCTTCCCCGGGACAGGGATGACTATGGCTACACCTTC
CASSLPRDRDDYGYTF
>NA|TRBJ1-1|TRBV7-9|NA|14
TGTGCCAGCAGTTTTAGTCCCAGGGGCGCTGAAGCTTTCTTT
CASSFSPRGAEAFF
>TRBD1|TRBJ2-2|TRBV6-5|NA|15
TGTGCCAGCAGTCCCGGGACAGGGGTTCCCGGGGAGCTGTTTTTT
CASSPGTGVPGELFF
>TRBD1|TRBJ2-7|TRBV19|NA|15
TGTGCCAGTAGTGTCTATCACGGACAGGGTTCCGAGCAGTACTTC
CASSVYHGQGSEQYF
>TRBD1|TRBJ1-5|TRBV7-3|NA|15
TGTGTCAGCAGCTTAGGAGGGGGCGTCGGACAGCCCCAGCATTTT
CVSSLGGGVGQPQHF
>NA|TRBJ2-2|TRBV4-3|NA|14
TGCGCCAGCAGCCGGACACAACGAACCGGGGAGCTGTTTTTT
CASSRTQRTGELFF
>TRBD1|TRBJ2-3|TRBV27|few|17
TGTGCCAGCAGTTTATTGACCACAGGGGGTAGGACAGATACGCAGTATTTT
CASSLLTTGGRTDTQYF
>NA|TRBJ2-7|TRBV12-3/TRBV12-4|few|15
TGTGCCAGCAGTTCCACAATGGGGGGCTCCTACGAGCAGTACTTC
CASSSTMGGSYEQYF
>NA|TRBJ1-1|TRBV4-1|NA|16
TGCGCCAGCAGCCACGTTTTAGGACAGATGAACACTGAAGCTTTCTTT
CASSHVLGQMNTEAFF
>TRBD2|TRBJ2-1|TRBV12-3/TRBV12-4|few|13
TGTGCCAGCGCAACTGCGGGGGGGATTGAGCAGTTCTTC
CASATAGGIEQFF
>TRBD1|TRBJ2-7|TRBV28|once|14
TGTGCCAGCAGTTTGAGACAGGGGATCTCCGAGCAGTACTTC
CASSLRQGISEQYF
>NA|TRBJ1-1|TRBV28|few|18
TGTGCCAGCAGCCACATTCCGCTAAGGGGGGACGGGAACACTGAAGCTTTCTTT
CASSHIPLRGDGNTEAFF
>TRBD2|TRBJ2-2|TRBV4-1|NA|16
TGCGCCAGCAGCCACAGCGGCGGGGGGGCCCCCGGGGAGCTGTTTTTT
CASSHSGGGAPGELFF
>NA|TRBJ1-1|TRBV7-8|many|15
TGTGCCAGCAGTCTTAAGTGGGGCGGGAGCACTGAAGCTTTCTTT
CASSLKWGGSTEAFF
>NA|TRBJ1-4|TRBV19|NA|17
TGTGCCAGTTTTGGGCCTGGAATAATGGGCACTAATGAAAAACTGTTTTTT
CASFGPGIMGTNEKLFF
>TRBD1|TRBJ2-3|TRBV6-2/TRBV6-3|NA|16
TGTGCCAGCAGTTACGCTTGGACAGGGAGCACAGATACGCAGTATTTT
CASSYAWTGSTDTQYF
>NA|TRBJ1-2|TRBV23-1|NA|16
TGCGCCAGCAGTCAGGGGAGTCGGGCTCGGTCAGGTGGCTACACCTTC
CASSQGSRARSGGYTF
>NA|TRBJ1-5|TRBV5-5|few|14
TGTGCCAGCAGCCCAGGGGAAGGGAGTCAGCCCCAGCATTTT
CASSPGEGSQPQHF
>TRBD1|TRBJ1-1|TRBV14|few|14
TGTGCCAGCAGCGCCACAGGGGGCCACACTGAAGCTTTCTTT
CASSATGGHTEAFF
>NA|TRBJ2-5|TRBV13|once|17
TGTGCCAGCAGCCCTTCGACAGGTACAACAATGTTGGAGACCCAGTACTTC
CASSPSTGTTMLETQYF
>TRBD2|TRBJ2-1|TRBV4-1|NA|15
TGCGCCAGCAGCCAAGTAGCGGGGTCAGACAATGAGCAGTTCTTC
CASSQVAGSDNEQFF
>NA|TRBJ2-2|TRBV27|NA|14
TGTGCCAGCAGGGCAGGGGTAGGGGCCGGGGAGCTGTTTTTT
CASRAGVGAGELFF
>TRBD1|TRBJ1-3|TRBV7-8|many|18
TGTGCCAGCAGCCCTTATGGCCCTCCGACAGGGGTCGGAAACACCATATATTTT
CASSPYGPPTGVGNTIYF
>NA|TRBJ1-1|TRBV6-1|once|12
TGTGCCAGCAGCCTACGACCAAATGAAGCTTTCTTT
CASSLRPNEAFF
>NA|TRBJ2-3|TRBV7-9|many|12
TGTGCCAGCAGAAGGACCGCCGATACGCAGTATTTT
CASRRTADTQYF
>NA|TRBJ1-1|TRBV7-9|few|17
TGTGCCAGCAGCTTTGGTCTGCGGCAGGGAGCAAACACTGAAGCTTTCTTT
CASSFGLRQGANTEAFF
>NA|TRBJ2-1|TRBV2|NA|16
TGTGCCAGCAGTTTGAGACTCGAGGCCCCCTACAATGAGCAGTTCTTC
CASSLRLEAPYNEQFF
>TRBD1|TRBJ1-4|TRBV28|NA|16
TGTGCCAGCAGTTTAAGGACCGGGACAGGGGGTGAAAAACTGTTTTTT
CASSLRTGTGGEKLFF
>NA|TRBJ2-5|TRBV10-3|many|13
TGTGCCATCAGGCCCGGGGGCGAGGAGACCCAGTACTTC
CAIRPGGEETQYF
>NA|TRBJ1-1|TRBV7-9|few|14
TGTGCCAGCAGCCCCCGGGACCGATTCACTGAAGCTTTCTTT
CASSPRDRFTEAFF
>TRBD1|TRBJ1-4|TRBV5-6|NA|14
TGTGCCAGCAGCTTGACAGGGGCGAGTGAAAAACTGTTTTTT
CASSLTGASEKLFF
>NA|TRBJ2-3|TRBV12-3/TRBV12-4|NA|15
TGTGCCAGCAGTTTGGTGCGGGGTCGCACAGATACGCAGTATTTT
CASSLVRGRTDTQYF
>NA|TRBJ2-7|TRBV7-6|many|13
TGTGCCAGCTCAGGGGGGGAAGTCCACGAGCAGTACTTC
CASSGGEVHEQYF
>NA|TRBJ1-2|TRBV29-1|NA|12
TGCAGCGTCCGGGGTGATTATTATGGCTACACCTTC
CSVRGDYYGYTF
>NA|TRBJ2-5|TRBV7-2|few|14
TGTGCCAGCGCGGACAGTTTGGGGAGAGAGACCCAGTACTTC
CASADSLGRETQYF
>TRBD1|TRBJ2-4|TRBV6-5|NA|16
TGTGCCAGCAGTTACCAAACAGGGGTAGCCAAAAACATTCAGTACTTC
CASSYQTGVAKNIQYF
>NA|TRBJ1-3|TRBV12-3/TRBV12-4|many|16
TGTGCCAGCAGTGCGCCTCCGGGACGGCTCGGAAACACCATATATTTT
CASSAPPGRLGNTIYF
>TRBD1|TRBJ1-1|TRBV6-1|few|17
TGTGCCACCCAGATCCGGGACAGGGGTCCACCTGGCACTGAAGCTTTCTTT
CATQIRDRGPPGTEAFF
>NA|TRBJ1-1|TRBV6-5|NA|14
TGTGCCAGCAGTTACTGGACACCTAACACTGAAGCTTTCTTT
CASSYWTPNTEAFF